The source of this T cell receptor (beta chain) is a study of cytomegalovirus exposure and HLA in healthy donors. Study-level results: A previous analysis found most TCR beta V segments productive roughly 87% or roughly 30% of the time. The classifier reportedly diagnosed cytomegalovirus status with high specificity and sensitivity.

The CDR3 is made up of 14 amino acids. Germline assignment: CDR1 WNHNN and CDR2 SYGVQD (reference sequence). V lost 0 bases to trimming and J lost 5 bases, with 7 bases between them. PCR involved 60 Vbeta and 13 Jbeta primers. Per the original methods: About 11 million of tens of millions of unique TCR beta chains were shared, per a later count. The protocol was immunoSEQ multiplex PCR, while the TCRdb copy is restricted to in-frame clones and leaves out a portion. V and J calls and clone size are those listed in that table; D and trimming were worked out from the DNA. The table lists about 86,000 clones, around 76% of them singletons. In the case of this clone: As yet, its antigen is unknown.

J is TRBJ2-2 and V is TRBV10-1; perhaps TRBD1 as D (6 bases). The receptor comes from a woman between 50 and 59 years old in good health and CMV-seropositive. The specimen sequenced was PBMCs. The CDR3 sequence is CASSESGQTGELFF. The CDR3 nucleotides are TGCGCCAGCAGTGAGTCTGGACAGACCGGGGAGCTGTTTTTT.